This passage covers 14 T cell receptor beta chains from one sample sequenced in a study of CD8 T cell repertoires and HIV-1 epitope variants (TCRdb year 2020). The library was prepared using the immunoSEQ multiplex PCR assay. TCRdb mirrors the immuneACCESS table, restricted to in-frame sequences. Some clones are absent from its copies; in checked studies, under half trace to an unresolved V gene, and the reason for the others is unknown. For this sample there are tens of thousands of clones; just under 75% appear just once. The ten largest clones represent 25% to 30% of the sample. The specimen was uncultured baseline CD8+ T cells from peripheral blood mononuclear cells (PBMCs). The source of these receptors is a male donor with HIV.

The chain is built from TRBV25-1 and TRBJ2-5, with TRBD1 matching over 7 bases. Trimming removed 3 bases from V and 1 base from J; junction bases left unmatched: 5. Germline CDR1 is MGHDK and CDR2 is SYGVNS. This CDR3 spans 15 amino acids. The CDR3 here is CASSDRGSFQETQYF. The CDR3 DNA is TGTGCCAGCAGTGACAGGGGGTCTTTCCAAGAGACCCAGTACTTC.

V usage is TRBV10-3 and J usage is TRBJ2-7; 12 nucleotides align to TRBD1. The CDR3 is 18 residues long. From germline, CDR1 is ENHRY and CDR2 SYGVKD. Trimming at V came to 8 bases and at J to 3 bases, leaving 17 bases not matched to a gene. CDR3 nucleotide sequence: TGTGCCATCCACCCGGGACAGGGGGCAGGCTCCGCTCGCTACGAGCAGTACTTC. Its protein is CAIHPGQGAGSARYEQYF.

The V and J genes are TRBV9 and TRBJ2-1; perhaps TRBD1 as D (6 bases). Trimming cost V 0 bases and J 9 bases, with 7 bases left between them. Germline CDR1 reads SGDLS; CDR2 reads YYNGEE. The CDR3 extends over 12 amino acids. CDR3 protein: CASSVVGGEQFF. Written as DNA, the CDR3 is TGTGCCAGCAGCGTAGTAGGGGGTGAGCAGTTCTTC.

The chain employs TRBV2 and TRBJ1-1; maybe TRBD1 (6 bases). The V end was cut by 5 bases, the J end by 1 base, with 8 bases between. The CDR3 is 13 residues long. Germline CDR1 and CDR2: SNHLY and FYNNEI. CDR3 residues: CASSLTGNTEAFF. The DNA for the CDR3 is TGTGCCAGCAGTCTGACAGGGAACACTGAAGCTTTCTTT.

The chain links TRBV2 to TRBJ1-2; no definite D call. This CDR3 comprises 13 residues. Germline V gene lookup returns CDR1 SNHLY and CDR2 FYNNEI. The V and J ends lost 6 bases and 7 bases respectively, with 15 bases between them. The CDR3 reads CASSPDQDTGYTF. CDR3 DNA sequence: TGTGCCAGCAGCCCCGATCAAGATACTGGCTACACCTTC. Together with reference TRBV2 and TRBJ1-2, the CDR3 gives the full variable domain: EPEVTQTPSHQVTQMGQEVILRCVPISNHLYFYWYRQILGQKVEFLVSFYNNEISEKSEIFDDQFSVERPDGSNFTLKIRSTKLEDSAMYFCASSPDQDTGYTFGSGTRLTVV.

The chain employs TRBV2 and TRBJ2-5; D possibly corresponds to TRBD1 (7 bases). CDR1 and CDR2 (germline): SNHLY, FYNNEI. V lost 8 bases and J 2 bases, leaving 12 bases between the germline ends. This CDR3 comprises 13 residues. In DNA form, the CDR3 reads TGTGCCAGCTGGAGGGGGCGGCAAGAGACCCAGTACTTC. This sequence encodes CASWRGRQETQYF.

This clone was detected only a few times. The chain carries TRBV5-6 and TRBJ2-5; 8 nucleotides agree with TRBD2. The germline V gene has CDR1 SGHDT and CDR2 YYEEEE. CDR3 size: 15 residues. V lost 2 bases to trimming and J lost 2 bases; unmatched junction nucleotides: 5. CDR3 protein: CASSLIPSGQETQYF. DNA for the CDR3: TGTGCCAGCAGCTTAATCCCTAGCGGGCAAGAGACCCAGTACTTC.

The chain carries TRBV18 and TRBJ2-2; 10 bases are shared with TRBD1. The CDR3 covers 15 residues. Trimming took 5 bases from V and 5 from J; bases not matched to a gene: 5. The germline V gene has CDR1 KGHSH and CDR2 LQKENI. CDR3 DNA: TGTGCCAGCTCATCGGACAGGGGGGAAACCGGGGAGCTGTTTTTT. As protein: CASSSDRGETGELFF.

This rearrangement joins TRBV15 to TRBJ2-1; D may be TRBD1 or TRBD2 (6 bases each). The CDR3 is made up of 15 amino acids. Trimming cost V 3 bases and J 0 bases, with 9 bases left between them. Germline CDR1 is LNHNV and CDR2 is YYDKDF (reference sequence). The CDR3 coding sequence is TGTGCCACCAGCAGCGGGGGCAGCTCCTACAATGAGCAGTTCTTC. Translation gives CATSSGGSSYNEQFF.

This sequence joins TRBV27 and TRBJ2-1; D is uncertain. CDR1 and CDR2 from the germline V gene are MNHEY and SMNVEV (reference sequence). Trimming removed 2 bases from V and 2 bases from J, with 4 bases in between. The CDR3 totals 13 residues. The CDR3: CASSLSPYNEQFF. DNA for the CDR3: TGTGCCAGCAGTTTAAGTCCCTACAATGAGCAGTTCTTC.

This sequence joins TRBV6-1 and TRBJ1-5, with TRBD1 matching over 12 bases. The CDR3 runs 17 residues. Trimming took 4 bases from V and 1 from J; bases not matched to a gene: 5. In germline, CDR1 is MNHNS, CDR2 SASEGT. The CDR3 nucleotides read TGTGCCAGCAGTGGGGGACAGGGGGCCCTAAGCAATCAGCCCCAGCATTTT. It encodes CASSGGQGALSNQPQHF.

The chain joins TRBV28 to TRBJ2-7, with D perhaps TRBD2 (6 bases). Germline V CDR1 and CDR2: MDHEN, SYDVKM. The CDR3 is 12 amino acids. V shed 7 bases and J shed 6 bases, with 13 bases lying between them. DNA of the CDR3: TGTGCCAGCACCTGGGGGGTAGGCGAGCAGTACTTC. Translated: CASTWGVGEQYF.

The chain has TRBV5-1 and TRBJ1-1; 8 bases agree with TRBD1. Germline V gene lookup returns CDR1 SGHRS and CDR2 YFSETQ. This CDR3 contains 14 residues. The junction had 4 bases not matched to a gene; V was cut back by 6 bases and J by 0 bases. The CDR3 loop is CASTRTGMNTEAFF. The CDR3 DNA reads TGCGCCAGCACCCGGACAGGGATGAACACTGAAGCTTTCTTT.

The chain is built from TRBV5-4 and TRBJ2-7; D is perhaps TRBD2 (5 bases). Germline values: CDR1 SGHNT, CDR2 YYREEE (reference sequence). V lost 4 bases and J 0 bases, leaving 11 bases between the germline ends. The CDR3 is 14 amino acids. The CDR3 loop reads CASSGSGSSYEQYF. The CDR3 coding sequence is TGTGCCAGCAGCGGCAGTGGGAGCTCCTACGAGCAGTACTTC.